One sample yielded the 23 T cell receptor beta chains listed below, sequenced in a study of beta chain features in type 1 diabetes. All of the isolated RNA was reverse transcribed, so expressed TCRB transcripts were sequenced. Repertoires were generated with immunoSEQ multiplex PCR, while TCRdb's copy carries only in-frame clones and drops some. The sample contains 220,000 or so clones, 68% of which appear only once. The sample was naive CD4+ T cells from blood. The receptors stem from a man aged 25 to 40 in good health.

The genes are TRBV25-1 and TRBJ1-2; 7 nucleotides line up with TRBD1. The germline CDR1 and CDR2 sequences are MGHDK and SYGVNS. The CDR3 spans 15 residues. V lost 4 bases, J lost 0 bases, and 5 bases stayed unmatched. In DNA, the CDR3 is TGTGCCAGCAGTGCCTCCGGACAGGCTAACTATGGCTACACCTTC. As protein: CASSASGQANYGYTF.

The chain carries TRBV30 and TRBJ2-3; 9 bases are shared with TRBD2. Trimming at V came to 3 bases and at J to 2 bases, leaving 9 bases not matched to a gene. This CDR3 is 16 amino acids long. Per germline, CDR1 GTSNPN and CDR2 SVGIG (reference sequence). The CDR3 bases are TGTGCCTGGAGCATCCCGGCTAGCGGGACCACAGATACGCAGTATTTT. Residues: CAWSIPASGTTDTQYF.

There are a few counts of this clone. The V gene is TRBV30, the J gene TRBJ1-5, with D maybe TRBD1 (5 bases). V was clipped by 3 bases and J by 6 bases, with 15 bases between them. CDR3 length equals 14 residues. Germline CDR1 and CDR2: GTSNPN and SVGIG (reference sequence). CDR3 amino acids: CAWRLRGFGQPQHF. The CDR3 DNA reads as TGTGCCTGGAGGCTAAGGGGTTTCGGTCAGCCCCAGCATTTT.

The rearrangement joins TRBV7-2 to TRBJ2-1; 14 nucleotides agree with TRBD2. The CDR3 consists of 15 residues. J lost 5 bases, V lost 5 bases, and 2 bases had no gene match. CDR1 and CDR2 (germline): SGHTA, FQGNSA. The CDR3 coding sequence is TGTGCCAGCAGCACGGGACTAGCGGGAGACAATGAGCAGTTCTTC. It encodes CASSTGLAGDNEQFF.

The chain links TRBV29-1 to TRBJ2-3; 10 bases are a match to TRBD2. The V gene end was trimmed by 7 bases and the J gene end by 1 base; junction bases not matched to a gene: 5. The CDR3 is 14 residues long. Per the germline V gene, CDR1 is SQVTM and CDR2 is ANQGSEA. The CDR3 reads CSGRLAGRTDTQYF. CDR3 DNA sequence: TGCAGCGGACGACTAGCGGGCCGCACAGATACGCAGTATTTT.

The chain combines TRBV7-2 with TRBJ2-4, with TRBD2 identical over 7 bases. The CDR3 has 17 residues. Germline V gene lookup returns CDR1 SGHTA and CDR2 FQGNSA. V lost 1 base and J lost 0; bases outside the gene matches: 6. The CDR3 loop is CASSLVSGTLAKNIQYF. For the CDR3, the DNA is TGTGCCAGCAGCTTAGTCAGCGGGACCTTAGCCAAAAACATTCAGTACTTC.

V and J are TRBV5-6 and TRBJ2-3, with D possibly being TRBD1 (6 bases). Germline V lookup: CDR1 SGHDT, CDR2 YYEEEE. This CDR3 contains 15 residues. Trimming stripped 4 bases from V and 2 bases from J, with 14 bases between. CDR3 coding DNA: TGTGCCAGCAGCCGCAGTGGGGGCCCCACAGATACGCAGTATTTT. It specifies CASSRSGGPTDTQYF.

The V gene is TRBV7-9, the J gene TRBJ2-7; 11 bases are shared with TRBD1. Germline V CDR1 and CDR2: SEHNR, FQNEAQ (reference sequence). The CDR3 has 14 residues. J lost 4 bases, V lost 5 bases, and 4 bases had no gene match. CDR3 protein: CASSPGTGGYEQYF. The CDR3 coding sequence is TGTGCCAGCAGCCCTGGGACAGGGGGTTACGAGCAGTACTTC.

This chain links TRBV29-1 with TRBJ2-7; perhaps TRBD1 as D (7 bases). V lost 7 bases to trimming and J lost 2 bases, with 12 bases between them. Germline V CDR1 and CDR2: SQVTM, ANQGSEA. The CDR3 totals 12 residues. CDR3 amino acids: CSARRGAYEQYF. CDR3 DNA sequence: TGCAGCGCCCGCAGGGGGGCCTACGAGCAGTACTTC.

This chain joins TRBV6-6 and TRBJ1-1, with D uncertain. CDR3 length: 13 amino acids. Trimming shortened V by 5 bases and J by 8 bases, and 15 bases separated the two germline ends. The germline V gene encodes CDR1 MNHNY and CDR2 SVGAGI (reference sequence). This CDR3 is CASSPDSDSEAFF. The CDR3 DNA reads as TGTGCCAGCAGTCCCGACTCAGATTCGGAAGCTTTCTTT.

This chain links TRBV2 with TRBJ2-5; D gene uncertain. This CDR3 has 11 residues. The V gene lost 4 bases and the J gene lost 7 bases, with 7 bases spanning the gap. From germline, CDR1 is SNHLY and CDR2 FYNNEI. In DNA, the CDR3 is TGTGCCAGCAGTGGGCTAGGGACCCAGTACTTC. Translation gives CASSGLGTQYF.

The V gene is TRBV7-2, the J gene TRBJ2-1; TRBD2 agrees at 14 bases. With 5 bases clipped from V and 1 base from J, the junction kept 7 bases outside the gene matches. The CDR3 runs to 18 residues. The germline V gene has CDR1 SGHTA and CDR2 FQGNSA. CDR3 coding DNA: TGTGCCAGCAGCCCGACTAGCGGGAGGGTTAAATCCTACAATGAGCAGTTCTTC. Translated: CASSPTSGRVKSYNEQFF.

This rearrangement joins TRBV15 to TRBJ1-5; TRBD1 might be the D (5 bases). Germline V gene sequence: CDR1 LNHNV, CDR2 YYDKDF (reference sequence). V gave up 0 bases and J gave up 4 bases, with 7 bases separating them. This CDR3 is 14 amino acids long. The CDR3 sequence: CATSRDGQNQPQHF. CDR3 nucleotide sequence: TGTGCCACCAGCAGAGACGGACAAAATCAGCCCCAGCATTTT.

This clone was detected only a few times. The chain carries TRBV27 and TRBJ2-7; 13 nucleotides line up with TRBD2. CDR1 and CDR2 from the germline V gene are MNHEY and SMNVEV (reference sequence). The length of the CDR3 is 14 residues. Trimming at V came to 6 bases and at J to 3 bases, leaving 2 bases not matched to a gene. CDR3 in amino acids: CASSRLAGGYEQYF. DNA of the CDR3: TGTGCCAGCAGCCGACTAGCGGGAGGCTACGAGCAGTACTTC.

The chain joins TRBV7-9 to TRBJ2-2; D is uncertain. V was trimmed by 3 bases and J by 2 bases, leaving 10 bases between them. The CDR3 is made up of 15 amino acids. Germline V lookup: CDR1 SEHNR, CDR2 FQNEAQ (reference sequence). CDR3 DNA: TGTGCCAGCAGCTTCGGACGAGTTAACACCGGGGAGCTGTTTTTT. Translating gives CASSFGRVNTGELFF.

The chain uses TRBV15 and TRBJ1-5, with 7 bases lining up with TRBD1. The length of the CDR3 is 16 residues. Trimming cost V 2 bases and J 2 bases; bases outside gene matches: 6. Germline V lookup: CDR1 LNHNV, CDR2 YYDKDF (reference sequence). The CDR3 nucleotides read TGTGCCACCAGCAGACTAAGACAGGGAGGCAATCAGCCCCAGCATTTT. Translating gives CATSRLRQGGNQPQHF.

The rearrangement uses TRBV4-3 and TRBJ2-5; 10 bases are a match to TRBD2. The CDR3 has 15 residues. Germline values: CDR1 LGHNA, CDR2 YSLEER. J gave up 4 bases and V 0 bases, and 2 bases lay outside the gene matches. CDR3 bases: TGCGCCAGCAGCCAAGATTGGACTAGCGGAGAGACCCAGTACTTC. As protein: CASSQDWTSGETQYF.

Here the CDR3 DNA reads TGTGCCTGGAGTCCCCAAGAGGGGACGCCCCAGCATTTT. Translating it yields CAWSPQEGTPQHF. The V call is TRBV30, the J call TRBJ1-5; D perhaps matches TRBD1 (5 bases). CDR1 and CDR2 from the germline V gene are GTSNPN and SVGIG (reference sequence). The CDR3 has 13 residues. V was cut by 2 bases and J by 9 bases, with 14 bases left in between.

The V and J genes are TRBV30 and TRBJ1-6; TRBD1 is a possible D gene (5 bases). Trimming took off 4 bases at V and 4 bases at J, with 17 bases between the two ends. Germline values: CDR1 GTSNPN, CDR2 SVGIG (reference sequence). The CDR3 has 16 amino acids. CDR3 sequence reads: CAWIEVETAYNSPLHF. CDR3 nucleotide sequence: TGTGCCTGGATTGAGGTTGAGACAGCTTATAATTCACCCCTCCACTTT.

The chain links TRBV13 to TRBJ2-7, with 9 bases fitting TRBD2. The germline V gene has CDR1 PRHDT and CDR2 FYEKMQ (reference sequence). J gave up 6 bases and V 3 bases, and 6 bases lay outside the gene matches. The length of the CDR3 is 14 residues. The CDR3 is CASSFPVAGVEQYF. In DNA form, the CDR3 reads TGTGCCAGCAGCTTCCCGGTAGCGGGGGTCGAGCAGTACTTC.

This clone was seen only a few times. Other DNA sequences within the sample encode an identical CDR3. The chain carries TRBV28 and TRBJ2-4; D is ambiguous. This CDR3 contains 15 residues. CDR1 and CDR2 (germline): MDHEN, SYDVKM. V dropped 3 bases and J dropped 4 bases, with 13 bases sitting between them. The CDR3 region is CASSLPDLAKNIQYF. The CDR3 bases are TGTGCCAGCAGTTTGCCCGACCTGGCGAAAAACATTCAGTACTTC.

This clone was recorded once. The gene calls are TRBV25-1 and TRBJ1-2, with TRBD1 matching over 10 bases. Germline CDR1 reads MGHDK; CDR2 reads SYGVNS. Losses at the gene ends were 1 base for V and 7 bases for J; bases not matched to a gene: 0. The CDR3 is 13 amino acids. CDR3 in DNA: TGTGCCAGCAGTGAATGGACAGGGGGTGGCTACACCTTC. Translation: CASSEWTGGGYTF.

The CDR3 protein is CASSLEADSYNEQFF. The CDR3, as DNA: TGTGCCAGCAGCTTAGAAGCTGACTCCTACAATGAGCAGTTCTTC. This sequence joins TRBV5-4 and TRBJ2-1, with D unclear. Trimming removed 2 bases at V and 0 bases at J, with 9 bases between. The CDR3 runs 15 residues. Germline loops: CDR1 SGHNT, CDR2 YYREEE (reference sequence).